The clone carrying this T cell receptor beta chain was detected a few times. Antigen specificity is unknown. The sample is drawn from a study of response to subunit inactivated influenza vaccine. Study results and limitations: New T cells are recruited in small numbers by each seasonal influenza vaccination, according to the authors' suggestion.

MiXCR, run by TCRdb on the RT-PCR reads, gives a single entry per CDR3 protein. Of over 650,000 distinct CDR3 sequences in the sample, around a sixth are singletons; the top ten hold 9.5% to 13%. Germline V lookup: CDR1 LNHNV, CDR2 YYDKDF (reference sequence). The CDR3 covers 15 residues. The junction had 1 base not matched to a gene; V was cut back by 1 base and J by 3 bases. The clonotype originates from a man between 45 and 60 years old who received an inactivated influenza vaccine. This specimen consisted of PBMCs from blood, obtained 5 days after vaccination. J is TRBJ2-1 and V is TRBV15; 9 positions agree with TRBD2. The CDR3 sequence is CATSRVTSGYNEQFF. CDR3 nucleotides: TGTGCCACCAGCAGAGTGACTAGCGGCTACAATGAGCAGTTCTTC. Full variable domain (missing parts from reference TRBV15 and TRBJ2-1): DAMVIQNPRYQVTQFGKPVTLSCSQTLNHNVMYWYQQKSSQAPKLLFHYYDKDFNNEADTPDNFQSRRPNTSFCFLDIRSPGLGDTAMYLCATSRVTSGYNEQFFGPGTRLTVL.